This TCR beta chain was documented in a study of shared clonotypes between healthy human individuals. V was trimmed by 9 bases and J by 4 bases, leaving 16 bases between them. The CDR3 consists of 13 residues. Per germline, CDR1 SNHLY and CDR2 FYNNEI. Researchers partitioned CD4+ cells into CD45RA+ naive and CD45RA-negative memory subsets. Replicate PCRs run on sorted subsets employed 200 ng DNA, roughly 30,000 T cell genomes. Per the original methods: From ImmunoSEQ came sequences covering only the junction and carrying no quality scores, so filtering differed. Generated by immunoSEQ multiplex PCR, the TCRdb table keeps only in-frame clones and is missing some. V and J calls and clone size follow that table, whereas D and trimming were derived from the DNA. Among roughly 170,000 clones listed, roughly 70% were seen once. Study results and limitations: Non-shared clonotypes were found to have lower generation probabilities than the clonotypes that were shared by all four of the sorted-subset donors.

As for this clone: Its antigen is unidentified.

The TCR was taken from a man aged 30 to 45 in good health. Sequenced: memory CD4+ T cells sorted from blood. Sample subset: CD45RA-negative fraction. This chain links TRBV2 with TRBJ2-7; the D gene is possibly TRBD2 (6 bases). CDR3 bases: TGTGCCAGTACCCGGACTACCCGGTACGAGCAGTACTTC. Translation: CASTRTTRYEQYF.